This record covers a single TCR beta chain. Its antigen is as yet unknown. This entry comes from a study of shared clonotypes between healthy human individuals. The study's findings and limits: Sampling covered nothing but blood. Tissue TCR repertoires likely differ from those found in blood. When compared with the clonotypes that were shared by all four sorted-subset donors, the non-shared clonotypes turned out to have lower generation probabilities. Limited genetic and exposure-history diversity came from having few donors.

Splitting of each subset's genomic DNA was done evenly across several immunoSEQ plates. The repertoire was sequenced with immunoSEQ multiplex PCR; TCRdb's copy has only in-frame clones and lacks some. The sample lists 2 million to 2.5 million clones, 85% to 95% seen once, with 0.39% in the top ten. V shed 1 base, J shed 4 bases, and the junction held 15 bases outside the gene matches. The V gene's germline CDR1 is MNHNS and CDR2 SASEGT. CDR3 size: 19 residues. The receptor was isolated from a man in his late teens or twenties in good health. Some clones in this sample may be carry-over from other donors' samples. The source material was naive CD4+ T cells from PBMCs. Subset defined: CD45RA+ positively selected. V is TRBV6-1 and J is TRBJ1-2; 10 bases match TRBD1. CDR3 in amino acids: CASSEERDRGRFWIYGYTF. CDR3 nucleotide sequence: TGTGCCAGCAGTGAAGAAAGGGACAGGGGACGGTTCTGGATCTATGGCTACACCTTC.